This entry lists 27 T cell receptor beta chains sequenced from one sample in a study of response to subunit inactivated influenza vaccine (dated by TCRdb to the late 2010s). Receptor amplification or capture employed RT-PCR. Sequencing was performed on an Illumina HiSeq 2500. The raw public data were reprocessed by TCRdb itself: fastp quality trimming at Q25, MiXCR clonotype calling, in-frame beta chains only. Each entry is one CDR3 protein sequence, shown with its most common DNA and genes. The sample includes approximately 700,000 distinct CDR3 sequences, with roughly 13% observed a single time. Clones ranked in the top ten supply 6% to 8% of the sample. Sequenced material: PBMCs from blood, taken approximately 15 days before vaccination. Receptors originate from a man aged 50-59 years who received an inactivated influenza vaccine. Donor details come from another sample of the same person, matched by shared clones.

The table lists this clonotype with a few counts. V is TRBV5-5 and J is TRBJ2-1, with a possible D match to TRBD2 (6 bases). The germline V and J ends were trimmed by 1 base and 7 bases, with 15 bases remaining between them. This CDR3 comprises 15 residues. Germline assignment: CDR1 SGHKS and CDR2 YYEKEE (reference sequence). The DNA for the CDR3 is TGTGCCAGCAGCTTGTTGGCTAGCGAACCGAATGAGCAGTTCTTC. Translating gives CASSLLASEPNEQFF.

This clonotype was observed a few times. The CDR3 loop reads CSTTRGSNQPQHF. DNA of the CDR3: TGCAGTACGACGAGGGGGAGCAATCAGCCCCAGCATTTT. The chain carries TRBV20-1 and TRBJ1-5; perhaps TRBD1 as D (6 bases). The CDR3 spans 13 residues. Trimming took 8 bases from V and 1 from J, leaving 12 bases between them. Germline values: CDR1 DFQATT, CDR2 SNEGSKA (reference sequence).

This chain links TRBV2 with TRBJ2-1, with TRBD2 identical over 8 bases. Per germline, CDR1 SNHLY and CDR2 FYNNEI. V shed 1 base and J 4 bases; nucleotides not matched to a gene: 6. This CDR3 is built from 16 residues. The DNA of the CDR3 is TGTGCCAGCAGTGAAGATAGGCGGGGGGCTTACAATGAGCAGTTCTTC. Amino acids: CASSEDRRGAYNEQFF.

This clonotype occurred many times. Relative to the germline gene, one junction end is altered; a read error may explain this. V and J are TRBV5-1 and TRBJ1-5; TRBD1 matches 10 bases. This CDR3 is 15 amino acids long. Germline V CDR1 and CDR2: SGHRS, YFSETQ. CDR3 sequence (DNA): TGTGCCAGCAGTTTAGGGGGACAGGGGAATCAGCCCCAGCATTTT. It codes for CASSLGGQGNQPQHF.

This clonotype appeared a few times. The rearrangement joins TRBV3-1 to TRBJ2-7; D may be TRBD1 (5 bases). Looked up from germline, CDR1 is LGHDT and CDR2 is YNNKEL (reference sequence). This CDR3 is 15 amino acids long. Deletions cut 0 bases from V and 3 bases from J, with 12 bases between. In DNA, the CDR3 is TGTGCCAGCAGCCAAGATCGACAGCCTTTCTACGAGCAGTACTTC. Amino acids: CASSQDRQPFYEQYF.

The genes are TRBV20-1 and TRBJ2-4; 9 positions agree with TRBD1. The germline V gene encodes CDR1 DFQATT and CDR2 SNEGSKA (reference sequence). Trimming at V came to 6 bases and at J to 0 bases, leaving 3 bases not matched to a gene. This CDR3 spans 14 amino acids. The CDR3, as DNA: TGCAGTGCGAGACAGGGGGAAGCCAAAAACATTCAGTACTTC. Encoded protein: CSARQGEAKNIQYF.

This clonotype was counted between two and nine times. V gene TRBV7-9 combines with J gene TRBJ2-7, with TRBD2 matching over 9 bases. Germline V gene data show CDR1 as SEHNR and CDR2 as FQNEAQ (reference sequence). Trimming cost V 5 bases and J 3 bases; bases outside gene matches: 14. The length of the CDR3 is 17 residues. Here the CDR3 DNA reads TGTGCCAGCAGCCTATACCTGACTAGCGGAGATATCTACGAGCAGTACTTC. This sequence encodes CASSLYLTSGDIYEQYF.

The chain links TRBV7-3 to TRBJ1-2, with D possibly TRBD1 on 5 matching bases. From germline, CDR1 is SGHTA and CDR2 FQGTGA. The CDR3 has 15 amino acids. The germline V and J ends were trimmed by 1 base and 6 bases, with 15 bases remaining between them. In DNA, the CDR3 is TGTGCCAGCAGCTTAAACGGCAGGGATCGGGATGGCTACACCTTC. It is translated as CASSLNGRDRDGYTF.

The gene calls are TRBV7-9 and TRBJ1-2; a possible D gene is TRBD1 (6 bases). The germline gives CDR1 SEHNR, CDR2 FQNEAQ (reference sequence). The CDR3 is 16 residues long. Trimming left V 5 bases short and J 6 bases short, with 22 bases between. CDR3 in amino acids: CASSPPAGAVLNGYTF. DNA of the CDR3: TGTGCCAGCAGCCCCCCGGCGGGGGCGGTGTTGAATGGCTACACCTTC.

The table lists this clonotype with many counts. The chain joins TRBV7-9 to TRBJ1-1; D unclear. Germline-derived CDR1 and CDR2 are SEHNR and FQNEAQ (reference sequence). V gave up 4 bases and J gave up 0 bases, with 12 bases separating them. The CDR3 spans 15 residues. This chain's CDR3 is CASSSGRSMNTEAFF. DNA of the CDR3: TGTGCCAGCAGCTCTGGACGGTCGATGAACACTGAAGCTTTCTTT.

This clonotype was detected a few times. The chain uses TRBV28 and TRBJ2-7; D not certain. The V gene's germline CDR1 is MDHEN and CDR2 SYDVKM. V was trimmed by 3 bases and J by 2 bases, leaving 8 bases between them. This CDR3 contains 13 residues. CDR3 coding DNA: TGTGCCAGCAGTTTGGCCCTAACCTACGAGCAGTACTTC. Its protein is CASSLALTYEQYF.

V gene TRBV29-1 combines with J gene TRBJ2-3, with 8 bases fitting TRBD1. There are 19 residues in the CDR3. V lost 6 bases, J lost 0 bases, and 20 bases stayed unmatched. Looked up from germline, CDR1 is SQVTM and CDR2 is ANQGSEA. CDR3: CSVAGTGRIPDLSTDTQYF. The CDR3 DNA reads TGCAGCGTAGCCGGGACAGGTAGAATTCCCGACCTTAGCACAGATACGCAGTATTTT.

In nucleotides, the CDR3 is TGTGCCAGCAGGCTCCTTGGCTACAGGCCCGGGGAGCTGTTTTTT. It codes for CASRLLGYRPGELFF. The chain couples TRBV28 to TRBJ2-2, with a weak D call TRBD1 (5 bases). Germline CDR1 reads MDHEN; CDR2 reads SYDVKM. V was clipped by 6 bases and J by 6 bases, with 17 bases between them. The CDR3 sequence is 15 residues long.

The chain couples TRBV20-1 to TRBJ1-2; D is possibly TRBD1 (6 bases). Trimming removed 6 bases from V and 5 bases from J, with 10 bases in between. The CDR3 totals 11 residues. The V gene's germline CDR1 is DFQATT and CDR2 SNEGSKA (reference sequence). This CDR3 is CSASQGYGYTF. The CDR3 DNA is TGCAGTGCCTCGCAGGGGTATGGCTACACCTTC.

With regard to this clonotype: One end of the junction does not line up with germline, which may come from a read error. The chain recombines TRBV7-9 with TRBJ2-3; the D is unclear. The CDR3 consists of 17 residues. Germline CDR1 is SEHNR and CDR2 is FQNEAQ (reference sequence). The CDR3 loop reads CASSLARTDLSTDAQYF. Written as DNA, the CDR3 is TGTGCCAGCAGCTTAGCAAGGACGGACCTTAGCACAGATGCGCAGTATTTT.

The V call is TRBV5-1, the J call TRBJ2-1; a weak D match, TRBD1 (6 bases). The V and J ends lost 3 bases and 0 bases respectively, with 16 bases between them. CDR3 length: 17 residues. The germline V gene has CDR1 SGHRS and CDR2 YFSETQ. The CDR3 region has the DNA TGCGCCAGCAGCTCCGCCCCCCAGGGGACCTCCTACAATGAGCAGTTCTTC. It yields the protein CASSSAPQGTSYNEQFF.

V is TRBV24-1 and J is TRBJ2-1, with D maybe TRBD2 (6 bases). The CDR3 spans 14 residues. The V gene lost 1 base and the J gene lost 8 bases, with 11 bases spanning the gap. The germline V gene encodes CDR1 KGHDR and CDR2 SFDVKD. In DNA form, the CDR3 reads TGTGCCACCAGTGATTTTAAGGAGGGCGATGAGCAGTTCTTC. Residues: CATSDFKEGDEQFF.

This clonotype showed up just a few times. The V gene is TRBV15, the J gene TRBJ2-3, with D hard to call. The CDR3 totals 14 residues. Germline CDR1 and CDR2: LNHNV and YYDKDF (reference sequence). V was shortened by 3 bases and J by 3 bases, with 10 bases between the two germline ends. This CDR3 reads CATSRILRTDTQYF. DNA of the CDR3: TGTGCCACCAGCAGGATACTAAGGACAGATACGCAGTATTTT.

This clonotype has more than one count but fewer than ten. The chain employs TRBV9 and TRBJ1-4, with TRBD1 as a possible D gene (6 bases). Germline loops: CDR1 SGDLS, CDR2 YYNGEE. The length of the CDR3 is 15 residues. The ends were cut back, 0 bases at V and 7 bases at J, with 13 bases in the middle. The CDR3 DNA follows: TGTGCCAGCAGCGTAGAGGGGGGAGAAGGTGAAAAACTGTTTTTT. Translated, it gives CASSVEGGEGEKLFF. The full variable domain, with the rest looked up from reference TRBV9 and TRBJ1-4, is DSGVTQTPKHLITATGQRVTLRCSPRSGDLSVYWYQQSLDQGLQFLIQYYNGEERAKGNILERFSAQQFPDLHSELNLSSLELGDSALYFCASSVEGGEGEKLFFGSGTQLSVL.

In its sample, this clonotype was seen many times. The genes are TRBV12-3 or TRBV12-4 and TRBJ2-5; D is undetermined. This CDR3 is built from 14 residues. The germline V and J ends were trimmed by 2 bases and 1 base, with 8 bases remaining between them. The CDR3 sequence: CASSLRAAQETQYF. CDR3 DNA: TGTGCCAGCAGTTTAAGGGCGGCCCAAGAGACCCAGTACTTC.

This clonotype has more than one count but fewer than ten. This sequence joins TRBV10-3 and TRBJ2-3; 7 bases map to TRBD1. CDR1 ENHRY and CDR2 SYGVKD come from the germline V gene. V was pared by 7 bases and J by 4 bases, with 8 bases of the junction left unmatched. The CDR3 totals 14 residues. CDR3 in amino acids: CAINNGQGADTQYF. The DNA for the CDR3 is TGTGCCATCAATAATGGGCAGGGGGCAGATACGCAGTATTTT.

The chain carries TRBV11-2 and TRBJ2-1; weak D call: TRBD2 (5 bases). The CDR3 contains 16 residues. Germline CDR1 reads SGHAT; CDR2 reads FQNNGV. V dropped 0 bases and J dropped 4 bases, with 13 bases sitting between them. CDR3 nucleotide sequence: TGTGCCAGCAGCTTAGATCGATGGGAGCGGTACAATGAGCAGTTCTTC. Its translation is CASSLDRWERYNEQFF.

V usage is TRBV20-1 and J usage is TRBJ1-2; D ambiguous. This CDR3 spans 11 amino acids. V lost 2 bases to trimming and J lost 4 bases, with 5 bases between them. Germline loops: CDR1 DFQATT, CDR2 SNEGSKA (reference sequence). The CDR3 nucleotides are TGCAGTGCTAGATTAATCTATGGCTACACCTTC. This sequence encodes CSARLIYGYTF.

This clonotype has only a few counts. The chain employs TRBV4-2 and TRBJ2-5; D uncertain. Germline loops: CDR1 LGHNA, CDR2 YNFKEQ. The CDR3 consists of 14 residues. V was pared by 0 bases and J by 7 bases, with 12 bases between. The CDR3 DNA reads as TGTGCCAGCAGCCAAGAAGGGTTGAGTGCGACCCAGTACTTC. Its translation is CASSQEGLSATQYF.

This chain joins TRBV12-3 or TRBV12-4 and TRBJ1-2; 7 positions agree with TRBD1. The J segment lost 4 bases and the V segment lost 5 bases, leaving 10 bases of the junction unmatched. The CDR3 extends over 15 amino acids. CDR3 in DNA: TGTGCCAGCAGTCATTCTCGGACAGGAAGCTATGGCTACACCTTC. Its protein is CASSHSRTGSYGYTF.

The sample holds many counts of this clonotype. The V and J genes are TRBV12-3 or TRBV12-4 and TRBJ2-1, with TRBD2 identical over 8 bases. V shed 4 bases, J shed 5 bases, and the junction held 7 bases outside the gene matches. The CDR3 totals 15 residues. The CDR3 spells CASSSPTSGHNEQFF. CDR3 DNA sequence: TGTGCCAGCAGTTCCCCCACTAGCGGACACAATGAGCAGTTCTTC.

The chain is built from TRBV4-2 and TRBJ2-7; D not resolved. CDR3 size: 16 residues. Germline V gene lookup returns CDR1 LGHNA and CDR2 YNFKEQ. V was clipped by 0 bases and J by 5 bases, with 17 bases between them. CDR3 sequence reads: CASSQDSGTLLDEQYF. Written as DNA, the CDR3 is TGTGCCAGCAGCCAAGATTCTGGCACCCTACTCGACGAGCAGTACTTC.